This TCR beta chain derives from a study of blood T cell repertoires in COVID-19. About the study: COVID-19 samples from acute and convalescent phases originated in the United States, Italy and Spain. PBMCs, B-cell-depleted T cells, or T cells were the source of the cDNA or gDNA that made up the material.

Patients at the Seattle site were enrolled during active infection and followed longitudinally. The CDR3 loop spans 14 amino acids. The V end was cut by 6 bases, the J end by 4 bases, with 16 bases between. CDR1 is LNHDA and CDR2 is SQIVND in the germline V gene (reference sequence). Authors' processing steps: Reference gene primers were amplified, and this amplification served to estimate nucleated cell counts. Produced via immunoSEQ multiplex PCR; TCRdb's table is partial and in-frame only. V, J and clone size are taken as reported in that table, and D and trimming were inferred from the DNA itself. The table shows about 68,000 clones, with 90% occurring only once.

This sequence originates from a man between 45 and 60 years old with COVID-19, enrolled during active disease. Sequencing was carried out using peripheral blood. The chain has TRBV19 and TRBJ2-7; tentatively, D is TRBD2 (6 bases). CDR3 sequence (DNA): TGTGCCAGTAGCCGCGCCGGGACTGATTACGAGCAGTACTTC. Protein sequence: CASSRAGTDYEQYF.